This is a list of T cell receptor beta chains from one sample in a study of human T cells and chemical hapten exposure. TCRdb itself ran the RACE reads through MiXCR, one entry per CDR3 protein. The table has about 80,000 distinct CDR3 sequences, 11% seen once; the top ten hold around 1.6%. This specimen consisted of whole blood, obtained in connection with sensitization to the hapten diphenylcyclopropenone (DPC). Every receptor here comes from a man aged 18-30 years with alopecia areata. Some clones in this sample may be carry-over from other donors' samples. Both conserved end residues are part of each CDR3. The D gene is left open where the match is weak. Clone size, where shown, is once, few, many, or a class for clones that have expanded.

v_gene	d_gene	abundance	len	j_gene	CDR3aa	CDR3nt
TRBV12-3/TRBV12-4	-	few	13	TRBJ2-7	CASSLSVVDEQYF	TGTGCCAGCAGTTTATCCGTCGTCGACGAGCAGTACTTC
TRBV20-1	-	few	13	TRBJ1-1	CSALPGALTEAFF	TGCAGTGCTCTTCCAGGGGCGCTCACTGAAGCTTTCTTT
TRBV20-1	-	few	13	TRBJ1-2	CSAAPLGNYGYTF	TGCAGTGCTGCCCCTTTAGGGAACTATGGCTACACCTTC
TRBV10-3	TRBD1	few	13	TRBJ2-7	CAAGGHEDSEQYF	TGTGCCGCAGGGGGACACGAGGACTCCGAGCAGTACTTC
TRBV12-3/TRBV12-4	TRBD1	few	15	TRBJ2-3	CASSLATGGTDTQYF	TGTGCCAGCAGTTTAGCTACAGGGGGCACAGATACGCAGTATTTT
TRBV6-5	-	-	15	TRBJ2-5	CASSYVGGAQETQYF	TGTGCCAGCAGTTACGTTGGAGGGGCCCAAGAGACCCAGTACTTC
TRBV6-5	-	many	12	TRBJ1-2	CASRPTGLGYTF	TGTGCCAGCCGCCCTACAGGCCTTGGCTACACCTTC
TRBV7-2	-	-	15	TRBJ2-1	CASSRGAVFYNEQFF	TGTGCCAGCAGCCGCGGGGCAGTCTTCTACAATGAGCAGTTCTTC
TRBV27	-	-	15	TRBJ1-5	CASSFGAGWQQPQHF	TGTGCCAGCAGTTTCGGCGCAGGGTGGCAACAGCCCCAGCATTTT
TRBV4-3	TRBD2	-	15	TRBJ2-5	CASSRDSGGQETQYF	TGCGCCAGCAGCCGGGATAGCGGGGGCCAGGAGACCCAGTACTTC
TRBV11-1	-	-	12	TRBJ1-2	CASSLGDGGYTF	TGTGCCAGCAGCTTAGGGGACGGTGGCTACACCTTC
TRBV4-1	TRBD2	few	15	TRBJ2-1	CASRPAGLAVNEQFF	TGCGCCAGCAGGCCGGCCGGGCTAGCGGTTAATGAGCAGTTCTTC
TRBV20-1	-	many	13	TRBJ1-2	CSAPGTDNYGYTF	TGCAGTGCCCCCGGGACGGACAACTATGGCTACACCTTC
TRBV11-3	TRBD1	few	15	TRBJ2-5	CASSGYRDREETQYF	TGTGCCAGCAGCGGTTACCGGGACAGGGAAGAGACCCAGTACTTC
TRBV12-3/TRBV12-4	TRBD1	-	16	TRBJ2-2	CASSLATGAVTGELFF	TGTGCCAGCAGTTTAGCGACAGGGGCGGTCACCGGGGAGCTGTTTTTT
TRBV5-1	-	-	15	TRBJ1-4	CASSIGPGGNEKLFF	TGCGCCAGCAGCATCGGACCTGGGGGTAATGAAAAACTGTTTTTT
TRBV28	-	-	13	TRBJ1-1	CASSLNWEERAFF	TGTGCCAGCAGTTTGAACTGGGAAGAAAGGGCTTTCTTT
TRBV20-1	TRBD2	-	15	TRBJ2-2	CSARGTSGDTGELFF	TGCAGTGCTAGGGGTACTAGCGGGGACACCGGGGAGCTGTTTTTT
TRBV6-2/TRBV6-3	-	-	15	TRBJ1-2	CASSYPAGGNYGYTF	TGTGCCAGCAGCTACCCCGCGGGCGGTAACTATGGCTACACCTTC
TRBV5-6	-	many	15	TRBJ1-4	CASSSSRGANEKLFF	TGTGCCAGCAGCTCGTCGAGGGGGGCTAATGAAAAACTGTTTTTT
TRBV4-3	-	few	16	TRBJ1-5	CASSPGRVGSNQPQHF	TGCGCCAGCAGCCCGGGAAGGGTCGGCAGCAATCAGCCCCAGCATTTT
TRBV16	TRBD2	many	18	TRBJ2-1	CASSPHVKRGASYNEQFF	TGTGCCAGCAGCCCCCACGTGAAGCGGGGAGCATCCTACAATGAGCAGTTCTTC
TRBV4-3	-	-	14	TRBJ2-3	CASSHPPQDNTQYF	TGCGCCAGCAGCCACCCCCCACAAGACAATACGCAGTATTTT
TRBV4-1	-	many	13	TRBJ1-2	CASSQGGVQGYTF	TGCGCCAGCAGCCAAGGAGGGGTTCAGGGCTACACCTTC
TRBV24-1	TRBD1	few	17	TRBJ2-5	CATSGQTVQGAGETQYF	TGTGCCACCAGTGGCCAAACCGTCCAGGGGGCCGGAGAGACCCAGTACTTC
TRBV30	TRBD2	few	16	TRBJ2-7	CAWSVVWTSACYEQYF	TGTGCCTGGAGTGTAGTCTGGACTAGCGCATGCTACGAGCAGTACTTC
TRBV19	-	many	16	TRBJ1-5	CASRHTPYDSNQPQHF	TGTGCCAGTAGGCATACTCCATATGATAGCAATCAGCCCCAGCATTTT
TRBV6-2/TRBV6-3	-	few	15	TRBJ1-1	CASSYDGAYGTEAFF	TGTGCCAGCAGTTACGATGGGGCCTACGGCACTGAAGCTTTCTTT
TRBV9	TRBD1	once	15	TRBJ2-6	CASSPRDRVLNVLTF	TGTGCCAGCAGCCCCCGGGACAGGGTCCTCAACGTCCTGACTTTC
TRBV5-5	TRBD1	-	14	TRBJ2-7	CASSQGQRDYEQYF	TGTGCCAGCAGCCAGGGACAGCGCGACTACGAGCAGTACTTC
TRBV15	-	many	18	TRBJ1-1	CATSRVFSTWERDTEAFF	TGTGCCACCAGCAGAGTCTTTTCTACGTGGGAAAGGGACACTGAAGCTTTCTTT
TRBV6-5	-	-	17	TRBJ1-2	CASSGTTPRRGNYGYTF	TGTGCCAGCAGTGGAACTACCCCTCGGCGGGGAAACTATGGCTACACCTTC